The T cell receptor beta chain under discussion was sequenced for a study of identical twins. Points from the study as a whole: Among monozygotic twins, out-of-frame TCR alpha sharing exceeded what models predicted. Conclusions were drawn cross-sectionally by statistical analysis, without following the same donors.

The CDR3 has 14 residues. Germline V gene lookup returns CDR1 MNHEY and CDR2 SVGEGT. Trimming pared 6 bases from V and 8 bases from J, leaving 17 bases between. Only healthy Caucasians were included as donors. As regards this clonotype: The antigen is unknown.

Template switching (which added a universal primer site) was used, and cDNA carried unique molecular identifiers. TCRdb ran MiXCR on the 5' RACE reads and lists one entry per CDR3 protein. The data hold hundreds of thousands of distinct CDR3 sequences, with 10% to 15% observed a single time. This sample also belongs to another study, concerning yellow fever vaccine responses in identical twins.

The source is a woman under 30 in good health. The rearrangement uses TRBV6-2 or TRBV6-3 and TRBJ2-1, with D possibly being TRBD2 (6 bases). The sequenced sample consisted of PBMCs. This chain's CDR3 is CASSLFRLVDEQFF. The DNA of the CDR3 is TGTGCCAGCAGCCTTTTCCGACTAGTCGATGAGCAGTTCTTC.